The 19 T cell receptor beta chains below all came from one sample that was sequenced in a study of T cells after yellow fever vaccination. TCRdb reprocessed the 5' RACE reads via MiXCR and lists one record per CDR3 protein. The data hold about 330,000 distinct CDR3 sequences, with around 8.1% observed a single time. This material consisted of PBMCs, taken more than 35 days after the first yellow fever vaccination. These receptors were obtained from a man between 18 and 29 years old who received the YFV17D yellow fever vaccine.

CDR3: CASSVGLAGYQETQYF. CDR3 bases: TGTGCCAGCAGCGTAGGACTAGCGGGGTACCAAGAGACCCAGTACTTC. The rearrangement uses TRBV9 and TRBJ2-5; 11 bases align to TRBD2. Losses at the gene ends were 0 bases for V and 0 bases for J; bases not matched to a gene: 1. The CDR3 has 16 amino acids. CDR1 and CDR2 from the germline V gene are SGDLS and YYNGEE.

Details on this clonotype: An end of the junction does not agree with germline; a read error may underlie this. V and J are TRBV12-3 or TRBV12-4 and TRBJ2-3; TRBD2 might be the D (6 bases). The CDR3 has 13 amino acids. This chain's CDR3 is CTSTPGEADTQYF. The CDR3 DNA sequence: TGTACCAGCACCCCGGGGGAGGCAGATACGCAGTATTTT.

The rearrangement joins TRBV15 to TRBJ2-2; possible D gene TRBD2, 5 bases. The germline CDR1 and CDR2 sequences are LNHNV and YYDKDF (reference sequence). Trimming removed 4 bases at V and 1 base at J, with 16 bases between. This CDR3 is built from 17 residues. The CDR3 nucleotides are TGTGCCACCAGCAACCCATTTTCGGGGTTGAACACCGGGGAGCTGTTTTTT. It codes for CATSNPFSGLNTGELFF.

The chain recombines TRBV6-6 with TRBJ2-7, with D unresolved. The CDR3 extends over 12 amino acids. Germline V gene lookup returns CDR1 MNHNY and CDR2 SVGAGI (reference sequence). Trimming stripped 4 bases from V and 7 bases from J, with 11 bases between. The CDR3, as DNA: TGTGCCAGCAGTTCGACATCGCGGGAGCAGTACGTC. This encodes CASSSTSREQYV.

The chain joins TRBV6-2 or TRBV6-3 to TRBJ2-6; D remains unclear. Deletions cut 5 bases from V and 4 bases from J, with 0 bases between. The V gene's germline CDR1 is MNHEY and CDR2 SVGEGT. CDR3 length: 11 amino acids. Written as DNA, the CDR3 is TGTGCCAGCAGTGGGGCCAACGTCCTGACTTTC. Amino acid sequence: CASSGANVLTF.

The sample holds many counts of this clonotype. V and J are TRBV7-2 and TRBJ1-1; D gene uncertain. Trimming stripped 4 bases from V and 3 bases from J, with 3 bases between. CDR1 is SGHTA and CDR2 is FQGNSA in the germline V gene. The CDR3 sequence is 11 residues long. CDR3 DNA sequence: TGTGCCAGCAGCTCCTACACTGAAGCTTTCTTT. Protein: CASSSYTEAFF.

This clonotype was found once. The rearrangement joins TRBV5-6 to TRBJ2-7; D remains unclear. Germline V gives CDR1 SGHDT, CDR2 YYEEEE. CDR3 size: 15 residues. V gave up 4 bases and J gave up 2 bases, with 16 bases separating them. CDR3 sequence: CASSVAPDRAYEQYF. For the CDR3, the DNA is TGTGCCAGCAGCGTAGCACCCGATCGGGCCTACGAGCAGTACTTC.

Turning to this clonotype: One end of the junction does not line up with germline, which may come from a read error. This rearrangement joins TRBV12-3 or TRBV12-4 to TRBJ2-5, with a tentative D call TRBD2 (6 bases). This CDR3 has 12 amino acids. DNA for the CDR3: TGTGCCAGCCGCACGGGAGACGGGACCCTGTACTTC. Translation: CASRTGDGTLYF.

This clonotype was observed a handful of times. The chain employs TRBV20-1 and TRBJ2-1, with TRBD2 matching 12 bases. Germline V gene data show CDR1 as DFQATT and CDR2 as SNEGSKA (reference sequence). This CDR3 region has 11 residues. The J segment lost 10 bases and the V segment lost 8 bases, leaving 3 bases of the junction unmatched. The CDR3 DNA reads as TGCAGTACCGGGACTAGCGGGGAGCAGTTCTTC. Amino acids: CSTGTSGEQFF.

This clonotype appeared many times. This chain connects TRBV7-6 to TRBJ1-2; D ambiguous. The CDR3 length is 13 residues. V shed 5 bases and J shed 7 bases, with 14 bases lying between them. From germline, CDR1 is SGHVS and CDR2 FNYEAQ. The CDR3 here is CASSRQTQGGYTF. DNA for the CDR3: TGTGCCAGCAGCCGCCAGACTCAAGGTGGCTACACCTTC.

This clonotype showed up just a few times. The chain employs TRBV7-9 and TRBJ1-1; 7 nucleotides agree with TRBD1. After removal of 5 bases from V and 4 bases from J, the junction contained 10 bases not matched to a gene. CDR1 and CDR2 from the germline V gene are SEHNR and FQNEAQ (reference sequence). This CDR3 is 15 amino acids long. CDR3 DNA: TGTGCCAGCAGCACAGGGGTTGGATGGAGCACTGAAGCTTTCTTT. Amino acid sequence: CASSTGVGWSTEAFF.

Many counts were recorded for this clonotype. The chain combines TRBV12-3 or TRBV12-4 with TRBJ2-3; weak D call: TRBD1 (6 bases). The V gene lost 4 bases and the J gene lost 4 bases, with 6 bases spanning the gap. This CDR3 contains 12 residues. The CDR3 reads CASSWGPDTQYF. The CDR3 nucleotides read TGTGCCAGCAGTTGGGGGCCAGATACGCAGTATTTT.

This chain joins TRBV6-2 or TRBV6-3 and TRBJ2-3; D possibly corresponds to TRBD1 (6 bases). Germline V gene lookup returns CDR1 MNHEY and CDR2 SVGEGT. Trimming removed 3 bases at V and 3 bases at J, with 13 bases between. This CDR3 spans 15 amino acids. The CDR3 region is CASSYPDSATDTQYF. The CDR3 coding sequence is TGTGCCAGCAGTTATCCGGACAGCGCTACAGATACGCAGTATTTT.

V gene TRBV9 combines with J gene TRBJ2-7; 12 bases align to TRBD2. Looked up from germline, CDR1 is SGDLS and CDR2 is YYNGEE. There are 16 residues in the CDR3. V dropped 0 bases and J dropped 4; count of bases not matched to a gene: 5. DNA for the CDR3: TGTGCCAGCAGCGTAGGAGCGACTAGCGGGGGTTACGAGCAGTACTTC. This encodes CASSVGATSGGYEQYF.

This clonotype was seen ten or more times. This chain joins TRBV12-3 or TRBV12-4 and TRBJ2-5, with 7 bases fitting TRBD2. Unmatched junction bases numbered 8, after V lost 6 bases and J lost 4 bases. The CDR3 has 14 residues. CDR3 in amino acids: CASSEGGEGETQYF. The CDR3 coding sequence is TGTGCCAGCAGCGAGGGCGGGGAGGGAGAGACCCAGTACTTC.

The gene calls are TRBV27 and TRBJ1-2; the match to TRBD1 covers 7 bases. The CDR3 sequence is 13 residues long. V trimming: 6 bases; J trimming: 4 bases; junction bases outside the gene matches: 5. Germline V gene data show CDR1 as MNHEY and CDR2 as SMNVEV (reference sequence). The CDR3 here is CASSRRDSYGYTF. The CDR3 nucleotides read TGTGCCAGCAGCCGCCGGGACAGCTATGGCTACACCTTC.

V and J are TRBV28 and TRBJ1-3, with 7 bases aligning to TRBD1. V lost 6 bases to trimming and J lost 10 bases; unmatched junction nucleotides: 3. CDR3 length: 11 residues. Per germline, CDR1 MDHEN and CDR2 SYDVKM. This chain's CDR3 is CASSYRGTIYF. CDR3 coding DNA: TGTGCCAGCAGCTACAGGGGAACCATATATTTT.

The V and J genes are TRBV27 and TRBJ1-5; D perhaps matches TRBD1 (6 bases). The CDR3 runs 15 residues. V shed 8 bases and J shed 7 bases, with 21 bases lying between them. Germline V gene lookup returns CDR1 MNHEY and CDR2 SMNVEV (reference sequence). CDR3 residues: CASGAGPQGRQPQHF. The CDR3 bases are TGTGCCAGCGGGGCCGGACCACAGGGAAGGCAGCCCCAGCATTTT.

There are many counts of this clonotype. This rearrangement joins TRBV5-1 to TRBJ2-5; 9 bases fit TRBD1. CDR3 length: 14 amino acids. Trimming removed 4 bases from V and 4 bases from J; junction bases left unmatched: 5. The V gene's germline CDR1 is SGHRS and CDR2 YFSETQ. The CDR3 nucleotides read TGCGCCAGCAGCGCGGGACAGGGCCCAGAGACCCAGTACTTC. Amino acid sequence: CASSAGQGPETQYF.